The 25 T cell receptor beta chains given below trace back to one sample, sequenced in a study of Tregs in tolerant kidney transplant recipients (dated by TCRdb to between 2018 and 2021). The transplants used related donors along with nonmyeloablative bone marrow transplantation, and in the human trials mixed chimerism was transient. The library was made by the immunoSEQ multiplex PCR assay. What TCRdb holds here is the immuneACCESS table cut down to in-frame rearrangements. Part of the clones is not present; checked against another copy, under half of the missing clones reflect an unresolved V gene, and the others are unexplained. The table for this sample lists some 56,000 clones; around 90% of them were counted only once. In total, the top ten clones hold around 15% of the sample. This specimen was CD8+ T cells from blood (PBMCs), taken 24 months after the transplant. Receptors originate from a human patient who received a combined kidney and bone marrow transplant. After a transplant, some of the T cells may come from the graft donor.

The chain has TRBV7-3 and TRBJ2-1, with 12 bases lining up with TRBD2. Looked up from germline, CDR1 is SGHTA and CDR2 is FQGTGA. The CDR3 is made up of 15 amino acids. J gave up 4 bases and V 5 bases, and 3 bases lay outside the gene matches. CDR3 amino acids: CASSILAGGYNEQFF. The CDR3 coding sequence is TGTGCCAGCAGCATCCTAGCGGGAGGGTACAATGAGCAGTTCTTC.

This clone has a single count. The chain joins TRBV4-1 to TRBJ1-1; D ambiguous. Per the germline V gene, CDR1 is MGHRA and CDR2 is YSYEKL. There are 15 residues in the CDR3. Trimming stripped 1 base from V and 5 bases from J, with 14 bases between. For the CDR3, the DNA is TGCGCCAGCAGCCAAGTGTCTCCGGGTTGGACTGAAGCTTTCTTT. It specifies CASSQVSPGWTEAFF.

As DNA, the CDR3 is TGTGCCAGCAGCCTAGCTGGGAGGGTAGGAGATACGCAGTATTTT. This translates into CASSLAGRVGDTQYF. J is TRBJ2-3 and V is TRBV11-2; 7 positions match TRBD2. CDR3 length equals 15 residues. V trimming: 5 bases; J trimming: 5 bases; junction bases outside the gene matches: 10. CDR1 SGHAT and CDR2 FQNNGV come from the germline V gene.

This chain links TRBV6-5 with TRBJ2-5; TRBD1 might be the D (5 bases). The V and J ends lost 7 bases and 5 bases respectively, with 17 bases between them. CDR1 and CDR2 from the germline V gene are MNHEY and SVGAGI. This CDR3 is built from 14 residues. CDR3 DNA: TGTGCCAGCACATACGACAGCTCCAGGGAGACCCAGTACTTC. Protein sequence: CASTYDSSRETQYF.

The V gene is TRBV5-4, the J gene TRBJ2-5, with TRBD2 matching 14 bases. The J call could be wrong; TRBJ2-7 is a better fit for the DNA end. The CDR3 runs to 15 residues. Germline V lookup: CDR1 SGHNT, CDR2 YYREEE (reference sequence). Here the CDR3 reads CASSLAGLAGAEQYF. In nucleotides, the CDR3 is TGTGCCAGCAGCTTGGCGGGACTAGCGGGAGCCGAGCAGTACTTC.

The V gene is TRBV7-6, the J gene TRBJ2-1; TRBD2 matches 14 bases. Losses at the gene ends were 0 bases for V and 7 bases for J; bases not matched to a gene: 11. The CDR3 runs 19 residues. Germline V gene lookup returns CDR1 SGHVS and CDR2 FNYEAQ. Written as DNA, the CDR3 is TGTGCCAGCAGCTTAGCCCAAGGGACTAGCGGGAGCCTCCTTAATGAGCAGTTCTTC. Protein sequence: CASSLAQGTSGSLLNEQFF.

This chain uses TRBV29-1 with TRBJ2-1, with D hard to call. Trimming took off 3 bases at V and 3 bases at J, with 9 bases between the two ends. Germline V CDR1 and CDR2: SQVTM, ANQGSEA. This CDR3 is built from 13 residues. The CDR3 spells CSVDGRNYNEQFF. CDR3 DNA sequence: TGCAGCGTTGATGGCAGAAACTACAATGAGCAGTTCTTC.

The chain links TRBV5-3 to TRBJ2-7; D uncertain. TRBV5-3 is reported as an ORF; its role is uncertain. The germline V and J ends were trimmed by 6 bases and 2 bases, with 30 bases remaining between them. The length of the CDR3 is 19 residues. The CDR3 here is CARKKCRSSGANVTYEQYF. Here the CDR3 DNA reads TGTGCCAGAAAAAAATGTAGGTCCTCAGGCGCTAACGTAACCTACGAGCAGTACTTC.

The gene calls are TRBV9 and TRBJ2-1; 11 nucleotides align to TRBD2. V shed 4 bases and J 2 bases; nucleotides not matched to a gene: 5. This CDR3 has 16 amino acids. Germline CDR1 reads SGDLS; CDR2 reads YYNGEE. In DNA, the CDR3 is TGTGCCAGCAGCCTTACTAGCGGGAGCACCTACAATGAGCAGTTCTTC. This sequence encodes CASSLTSGSTYNEQFF.

V and J are TRBV9 and TRBJ2-7; 10 nucleotides align to TRBD1. The CDR3 spans 16 residues. In germline, CDR1 is SGDLS, CDR2 YYNGEE. Trimming at V came to 4 bases and at J to 3 bases, leaving 10 bases not matched to a gene. The CDR3 reads CASSISGTGDFYEQYF. The CDR3, as DNA: TGTGCCAGCAGCATATCCGGGACAGGGGATTTCTACGAGCAGTACTTC.

The chain couples TRBV9 to TRBJ2-3; 7 positions agree with TRBD2. CDR1 is SGDLS and CDR2 is YYNGEE in the germline V gene. J lost 6 bases, V lost 4 bases, and 8 bases had no gene match. The CDR3 is 14 residues long. The CDR3 DNA sequence: TGTGCCAGCAGCCGTCGGGGAGGGTCGGATACGCAGTATTTT. The encoded protein is CASSRRGGSDTQYF.

The chain recombines TRBV7-8 with TRBJ2-5, with TRBD2 matching over 8 bases. The CDR3 loop spans 11 amino acids. CDR1 is SGHVS, CDR2 FQNEAQ, per germline. CDR3 sequence reads: CVAGGLETQYF. DNA of the CDR3: TGTGTTGCGGGGGGCCTCGAGACCCAGTACTTC.

This clone is a singleton in its sample. The chain has TRBV2 and TRBJ2-1; D is possibly TRBD2 (5 bases). Trimming pared 4 bases from V and 2 bases from J, leaving 24 bases between. Germline V CDR1 and CDR2: SNHLY, FYNNEI. CDR3 size: 19 residues. The CDR3: CASSGSITSAPIAYNEQFF. The CDR3 DNA sequence: TGTGCCAGCAGTGGATCAATAACTAGTGCTCCAATAGCCTACAATGAGCAGTTCTTC. The full variable domain, with the rest looked up from reference TRBV2 and TRBJ2-1, is EPEVTQTPSHQVTQMGQEVILRCVPISNHLYFYWYRQILGQKVEFLVSFYNNEISEKSEIFDDQFSVERPDGSNFTLKIRSTKLEDSAMYFCASSGSITSAPIAYNEQFFGPGTRLTVL.

The chain combines TRBV27 with TRBJ2-5, with TRBD1 as a possible D gene (6 bases). Between the trimmed V and J ends, which lost 2 bases and 5 bases, there was a span of 9 bases. Germline V gene data show CDR1 as MNHEY and CDR2 as SMNVEV (reference sequence). The CDR3 contains 13 residues. As DNA, the CDR3 is TGTGCCAGCAGTTTAACTGGGGGCGAGACCCAGTACTTC. The encoded protein is CASSLTGGETQYF.

This clone showed up just a few times. The chain links TRBV4-3 to TRBJ2-7; D possibly corresponds to TRBD1 (6 bases). Trimming left V 0 bases short and J 2 bases short, with 8 bases between. This CDR3 is 14 amino acids long. CDR1 is LGHNA and CDR2 is YSLEER in the germline V gene. The CDR3 here is CASSQEWDTYEQYF. The CDR3 nucleotides read TGCGCCAGCAGCCAAGAATGGGACACCTACGAGCAGTACTTC.

The V and J genes are TRBV4-3 and TRBJ2-1; 13 bases fit TRBD2. The CDR3 extends over 18 amino acids. Trimming cost V 4 bases and J 3 bases; bases outside gene matches: 9. Germline V gene data show CDR1 as LGHNA and CDR2 as YSLEER. The CDR3 DNA reads TGCGCCAGCAGCCCCACGACTAGCGGGGGGTTATTCTACAATGAGCAGTTCTTC. Amino acid sequence: CASSPTTSGGLFYNEQFF.

This chain joins TRBV5-1 and TRBJ2-5; D unresolved. The CDR3 loop spans 14 amino acids. Deletions cut 5 bases from V and 0 bases from J, with 11 bases between. Germline CDR1 SGHRS, CDR2 YFSETQ. CDR3 bases: TGCGCCAGCAGGCGTTACTCGTACCAAGAGACCCAGTACTTC. Protein sequence: CASRRYSYQETQYF. Filled out from reference TRBV5-1 and TRBJ2-5, the complete variable domain reads KAGVTQTPRYLIKTRGQQVTLSCSPISGHRSVSWYQQTPGQGLQFLFEYFSETQRNKGNFPGRFSGRQFSNSRSEMNVSTLELGDSALYLCASRRYSYQETQYFGPGTRLLVL.

The chain links TRBV5-6 to TRBJ2-2; D is possibly TRBD2 (5 bases). Germline lookup yields CDR1 SGHDT and CDR2 YYEEEE. This CDR3 has 13 residues. V lost 2 bases to trimming and J lost 4 bases, with 6 bases between them. Here the CDR3 DNA reads TGTGCCAGCAGCTTCGGAGGCACCGGGGAGCTGTTTTTT. It yields the protein CASSFGGTGELFF.

V is TRBV5-1 and J is TRBJ2-7; D uncertain. The CDR3 consists of 16 residues. Per germline, CDR1 SGHRS and CDR2 YFSETQ. Trimming stripped 4 bases from V and 2 bases from J, with 19 bases between. DNA of the CDR3: TGCGCCAGCAGCGGCTCGGAGATTCCAATGGCCTACGAGCAGTACTTC. Translated, it gives CASSGSEIPMAYEQYF.

V gene TRBV13 combines with J gene TRBJ2-3; weak D call: TRBD1 (7 bases). Trimming removed 5 bases from V and 0 bases from J, with 21 bases in between. The germline V gene encodes CDR1 PRHDT and CDR2 FYEKMQ (reference sequence). The CDR3 extends over 18 amino acids. Here the CDR3 reads CASSPGGDRVTSTDTQYF. DNA of the CDR3: TGTGCCAGCAGCCCCGGAGGGGACAGAGTCACTAGCACAGATACGCAGTATTTT.

Only one count was recorded for this clone. The chain has TRBV28 and TRBJ1-5, with 9 bases fitting TRBD1. Germline-derived CDR1 and CDR2 are MDHEN and SYDVKM. The CDR3 loop spans 17 amino acids. Losses at the gene ends were 6 bases for V and 4 bases for J; bases not matched to a gene: 13. Here the CDR3 DNA reads TGTGCCAGCAGCTTACCCCCCACCGGGACAGGGAATCAGCCCCAGCATTTT. Translated, it gives CASSLPPTGTGNQPQHF. Looking up the rest from reference TRBV28 and TRBJ1-5 gives the full variable domain: DVKVTQSSRYLVKRTGEKVFLECVQDMDHENMFWYRQDPGLGLRLIYFSYDVKMKEKGDIPEGYSVSREKKERFSLILESASTNQTSMYLCASSLPPTGTGNQPQHFGDGTRLSIL.

The chain links TRBV7-9 to TRBJ1-5, with 7 positions matching TRBD1. With 1 base clipped from V and 7 bases from J, the junction kept 4 bases outside the gene matches. The length of the CDR3 is 14 residues. Germline loops: CDR1 SEHNR, CDR2 FQNEAQ (reference sequence). In DNA form, the CDR3 reads TGTGCCAGCAGCTTAGGACAGGGATTCCAGCCCCAGCATTTT. This codes for CASSLGQGFQPQHF.

The chain employs TRBV5-1 and TRBJ2-5, with 13 nucleotides matching TRBD2. There are 15 residues in the CDR3. Trimming cost V 5 bases and J 2 bases; bases outside gene matches: 3. The germline V gene encodes CDR1 SGHRS and CDR2 YFSETQ. The CDR3 nucleotides are TGCGCCAGCAGGGGACTAGCGGGATTTCAAGAGACCCAGTACTTC. Protein: CASRGLAGFQETQYF. The full variable domain, with the rest looked up from reference TRBV5-1 and TRBJ2-5, is KAGVTQTPRYLIKTRGQQVTLSCSPISGHRSVSWYQQTPGQGLQFLFEYFSETQRNKGNFPGRFSGRQFSNSRSEMNVSTLELGDSALYLCASRGLAGFQETQYFGPGTRLLVL.

About this clone itself: Its ends do not fully match the called genes, so a read error is possible. This specimen includes other DNA sequences encoding the same CDR3. The V and J genes are TRBV9 and TRBJ1-6, with TRBD1 as a possible D gene (6 bases). This CDR3 spans 14 amino acids. The V gene's germline CDR1 is SGDLS and CDR2 YYNGEE. CDR3 sequence: CASSGWDNNSPLHF. CDR3 bases: TGTGCCAGCAGCGGATGGGACAATAATTCCCCCCTCCACTTT.

This clone was detected a few times. The rearrangement joins TRBV15 to TRBJ2-1; 11 positions agree with TRBD2. V was pared by 1 base and J by 6 bases, with 2 bases of the junction left unmatched. The germline CDR1 and CDR2 sequences are LNHNV and YYDKDF (reference sequence). The CDR3 length is 15 residues. The CDR3 bases are TGTGCCACCAGCAGAGCTAGCGGGAGGATCAATGAGCAGTTCTTC. It yields the protein CATSRASGRINEQFF.